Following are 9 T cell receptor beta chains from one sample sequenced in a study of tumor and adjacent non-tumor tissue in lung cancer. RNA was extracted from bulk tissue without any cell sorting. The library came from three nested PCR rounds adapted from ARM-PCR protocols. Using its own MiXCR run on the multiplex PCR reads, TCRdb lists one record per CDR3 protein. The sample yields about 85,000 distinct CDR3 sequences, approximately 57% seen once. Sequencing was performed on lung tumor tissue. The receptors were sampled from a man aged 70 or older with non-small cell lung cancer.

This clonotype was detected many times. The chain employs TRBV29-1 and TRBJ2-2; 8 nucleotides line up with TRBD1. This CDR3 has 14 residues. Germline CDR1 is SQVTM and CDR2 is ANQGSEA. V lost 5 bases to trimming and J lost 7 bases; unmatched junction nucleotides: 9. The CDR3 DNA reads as TGCAGCGTTCCCCGCAGGGGGCGGGACGGGGAGCTGTTTTTT. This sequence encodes CSVPRRGRDGELFF.

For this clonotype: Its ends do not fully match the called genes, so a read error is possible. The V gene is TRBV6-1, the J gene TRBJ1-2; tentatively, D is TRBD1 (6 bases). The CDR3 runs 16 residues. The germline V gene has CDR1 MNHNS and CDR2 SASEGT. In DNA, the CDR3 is TGTGCCAACAGTGAAGCGCTGACAGGATCTTTATTGTGGTACACCTTC. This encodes CANSEALTGSLLWYTF.

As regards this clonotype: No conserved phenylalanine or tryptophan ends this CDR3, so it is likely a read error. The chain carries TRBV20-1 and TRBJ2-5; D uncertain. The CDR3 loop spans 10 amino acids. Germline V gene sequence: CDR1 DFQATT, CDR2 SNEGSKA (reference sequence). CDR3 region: CSVRARDQYL. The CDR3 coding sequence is TGCAGTGTTAGAGCAAGGGACCAGTACTTG.

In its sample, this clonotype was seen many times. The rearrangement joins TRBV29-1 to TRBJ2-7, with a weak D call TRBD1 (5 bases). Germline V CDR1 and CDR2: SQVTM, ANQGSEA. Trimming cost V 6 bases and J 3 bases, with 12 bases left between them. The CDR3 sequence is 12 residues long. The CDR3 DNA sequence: TGCAGCGTGCACACAGGAAACTACGAGCAGTACTTC. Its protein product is CSVHTGNYEQYF.

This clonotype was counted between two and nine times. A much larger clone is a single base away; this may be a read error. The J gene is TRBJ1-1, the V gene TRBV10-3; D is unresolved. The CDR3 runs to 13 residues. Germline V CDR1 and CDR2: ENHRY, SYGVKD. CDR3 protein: CATSRQTETEAFF. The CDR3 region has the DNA TGTGCCACCAGTCGGCAGACCGAGACTGAAGCTTTCTTT.

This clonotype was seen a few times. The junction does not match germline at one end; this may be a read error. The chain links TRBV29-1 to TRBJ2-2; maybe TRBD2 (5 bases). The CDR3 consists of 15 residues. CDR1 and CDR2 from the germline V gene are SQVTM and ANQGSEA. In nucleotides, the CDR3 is TGCAGCGTCAACCCGGGATTTGAAAACATCGGGGAGCTGTTTTTT. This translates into CSVNPGFENIGELFF.

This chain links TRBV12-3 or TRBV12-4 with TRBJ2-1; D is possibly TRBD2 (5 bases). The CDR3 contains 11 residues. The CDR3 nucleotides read TGTGTAAGCAGGCAAGTGGTCGGACTGTTCTTC. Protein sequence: CVSRQVVGLFF.

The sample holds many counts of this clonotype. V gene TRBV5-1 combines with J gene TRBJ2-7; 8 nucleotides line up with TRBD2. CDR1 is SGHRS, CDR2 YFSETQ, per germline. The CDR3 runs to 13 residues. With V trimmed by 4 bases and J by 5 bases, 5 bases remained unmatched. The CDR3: CASSHSGNDEQYF. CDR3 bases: TGCGCCAGCAGCCATAGCGGGAACGACGAGCAGTACTTC. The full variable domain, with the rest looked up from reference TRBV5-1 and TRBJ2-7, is KAGVTQTPRYLIKTRGQQVTLSCSPISGHRSVSWYQQTPGQGLQFLFEYFSETQRNKGNFPGRFSGRQFSNSRSEMNVSTLELGDSALYLCASSHSGNDEQYFGPGTRLTVT.

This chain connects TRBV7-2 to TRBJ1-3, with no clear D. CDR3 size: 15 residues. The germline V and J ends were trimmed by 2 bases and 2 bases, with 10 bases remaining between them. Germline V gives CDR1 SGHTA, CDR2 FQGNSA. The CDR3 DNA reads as TGTGCCAGCAGCTTACGTCCCGGCACTGGAAACACCATATATTTT. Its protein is CASSLRPGTGNTIYF.